Presented here are 13 T cell receptor beta chains from one specimen sequenced in a study of vaccination effects on CD4 cells after COVID-19. Using immunoSEQ multiplex PCR, the repertoire was profiled, and TCRdb retains in-frame clones only, with some absent. Of tens of thousands of clones in the sample, approximately 75% were seen once. After expansion with viral peptide pools in the ViraFEST assay, antigen-specific CD4+ T cells were sequenced. Culture proceeded for nine to ten days, and CD4+ T cells were then isolated. Nucleocapsid antibodies stayed negative before and after vaccination, showing no earlier SARS-CoV-2 infection. Their cognate antigens are unknown. The input for sequencing was CD4+ T cells from PBMCs cultured with HCoV-NL63 spike peptides, taken before COVID-19 vaccination. The receptors come from a human donor who received a COVID-19 vaccine.

The genes are TRBV12-3 or TRBV12-4 and TRBJ1-5; no reliable D call. The CDR3 runs to 12 residues. V gave up 7 bases and J gave up 7 bases, with 11 bases separating them. The CDR3: CASTTRKQPQHF. The CDR3 DNA sequence: TGTGCCAGCACGACCCGTAAGCAGCCCCAGCATTTT.

The V and J genes are TRBV6-5 and TRBJ1-1; D is perhaps TRBD1 (5 bases). Germline lookup yields CDR1 MNHEY and CDR2 SVGAGI. V shed 2 bases and J shed 2 bases, with 12 bases lying between them. The CDR3 runs to 15 residues. As DNA, the CDR3 is TGTGCCAGCAGTTACACCAGGGCGCTTAACACTGAAGCTTTCTTT. Amino acids: CASSYTRALNTEAFF.

The CDR3, as DNA: TGTGCCAGCAGCTTGTTTGGACAGGGGGATCAGCCCCAGCATTTT. It specifies CASSLFGQGDQPQHF. The V and J genes are TRBV5-4 and TRBJ1-5, with 10 bases aligning to TRBD1. CDR3 length: 15 residues. V lost 1 base, J lost 5 bases, and 3 bases stayed unmatched. The germline V gene encodes CDR1 SGHNT and CDR2 YYREEE (reference sequence). The entire variable domain, with the rest obtained from reference TRBV5-4 and TRBJ1-5, is as follows: ETGVTQSPTHLIKTRGQQVTLRCSSQSGHNTVSWYQQALGQGPQFIFQYYREEENGRGNFPPRFSGLQFPNYSSELNVNALELDDSALYLCASSLFGQGDQPQHFGDGTRLSIL.

V gene TRBV7-8 combines with J gene TRBJ2-7, with D possibly being TRBD2 (7 bases). The germline V gene has CDR1 SGHVS and CDR2 FQNEAQ. This CDR3 region has 15 residues. Trimming left V 2 bases short and J 7 bases short, with 18 bases between. The CDR3 is CASSLNWGGPQEQYV. The CDR3 region has the DNA TGTGCCAGCAGCTTAAATTGGGGGGGGCCACAAGAGCAGTACGTC.

The chain carries TRBV11-2 and TRBJ2-5, with 8 bases that match TRBD1. Germline values: CDR1 SGHAT, CDR2 FQNNGV. This CDR3 is built from 14 residues. J was trimmed by 4 bases and V by 4 bases; bases with no gene match: 5. CDR3 protein: CASSSGQGVETQYF. CDR3 nucleotide sequence: TGTGCCAGCAGCTCCGGACAGGGTGTAGAGACCCAGTACTTC.

This clone has a handful of counts. This chain uses TRBV7-8 with TRBJ1-2; D may be TRBD1 (6 bases). Germline CDR1 SGHVS, CDR2 FQNEAQ. Trimming pared 8 bases from V and 0 bases from J, leaving 13 bases between. This CDR3 has 14 amino acids. This CDR3 reads CASGRGFTNYGYTF. CDR3 nucleotide sequence: TGTGCCAGCGGTAGGGGGTTTACTAACTATGGCTACACCTTC.

The chain couples TRBV5-1 to TRBJ2-5, with 8 bases aligning to TRBD2. The CDR3 length is 14 residues. Per germline, CDR1 SGHRS and CDR2 YFSETQ. J was trimmed by 0 bases and V by 4 bases; bases with no gene match: 2. CDR3 amino acids: CASSRGGHQETQYF. DNA for the CDR3: TGCGCCAGCAGCCGGGGGGGACACCAAGAGACCCAGTACTTC.

The chain links TRBV11-2 to TRBJ1-2, with D uncertain. Per the germline V gene, CDR1 is SGHAT and CDR2 is FQNNGV. The CDR3 sequence is 14 residues long. Trimming removed 0 bases at V and 2 bases at J, with 7 bases between. The CDR3 nucleotides are TGTGCCAGCAGCTTAGATCCCAGAAACTATGGCTACACCTTC. Protein product: CASSLDPRNYGYTF.

The chain has TRBV18 and TRBJ1-2, with 7 nucleotides matching TRBD1. The V gene's germline CDR1 is KGHSH and CDR2 LQKENI. CDR3 size: 14 residues. Germline trimming cut 3 bases from V and 6 bases from J; bases unmatched to any gene: 7. Here the CDR3 reads CASSPSPTGNGYTF. CDR3 DNA: TGTGCCAGCTCACCTTCCCCGACAGGGAATGGCTACACCTTC.

CDR3 DNA sequence: TGTGCCAGCAGCTTAGGCAGCGGGGCTCAAGAGACCCAGTACTTC. Residues: CASSLGSGAQETQYF. The chain employs TRBV7-3 and TRBJ2-5, with 7 positions matching TRBD2. From germline, CDR1 is SGHTA and CDR2 FQGTGA. Losses at the gene ends were 2 bases for V and 2 bases for J; bases not matched to a gene: 5. CDR3 length: 15 residues.

The genes are TRBV7-8 and TRBJ1-5, with a possible D match to TRBD1 (5 bases). V lost 4 bases and J 6 bases, leaving 19 bases between the germline ends. Germline V CDR1 and CDR2: SGHVS, FQNEAQ. The CDR3 runs 16 residues. CDR3 coding DNA: TGTGCCAGCAGCTCCCCCACTCGGGGCGGAGCTCAGCCCCAGCATTTT. Translating it yields CASSSPTRGGAQPQHF.

This chain links TRBV3-1 (or the pseudogene TRBV3-2) with TRBJ2-3, with D possibly being TRBD1 or TRBD2 (6 bases each). The germline V and J ends were trimmed by 4 bases and 1 base, with 21 bases remaining between them. Germline loops: CDR1 LGHDT, CDR2 YNNKEL (reference sequence). This CDR3 spans 18 amino acids. The CDR3: CASSPTGLRGAGTDTQYF. The CDR3 region has the DNA TGTGCCAGCAGCCCCACGGGGTTGAGGGGGGCTGGCACAGATACGCAGTATTTT.

The V and J genes are TRBV11-2 and TRBJ1-6; no clear D. The ends were cut back, 5 bases at V and 10 bases at J, with 27 bases in the middle. The CDR3 consists of 18 residues. CDR1 and CDR2 from the germline V gene are SGHAT and FQNNGV. The CDR3 coding sequence is TGTGCCAGCAGCCAAGGTATAGCGTCTAGGAGGGTCGGATCACCCCTCCACTTT. Encoded protein: CASSQGIASRRVGSPLHF.